The source of this T cell receptor (beta chain) is a study of human T cells and chemical hapten exposure. Turning to the study itself: Donors were sensitized with 2% DPC on the upper inner arm. Notes on the study in general: High-frequency TCRs, those above 1 in 1000, stayed the same after DPC sensitization.

As originally analysed: A typical sample had 100,000 or so TCRs, with about 23,224 to 750,000 overall. Via MiXCR, TCRdb re-called the RACE reads, giving one row per CDR3 protein. The V and J calls here are based on TCRdb, not the publication. The sample has a few hundred thousand distinct CDR3 sequences; roughly 4.8% are singletons. Indicated time point: patch test 1, 2 weeks after DPC sensitization. Treatment given: therapeutic diphenylcyclopropenone sensitization with weekly scalp DPC. Germline V gene sequence: CDR1 KGHSH, CDR2 LQKENI. This CDR3 is 14 amino acids long. Trimming took off 1 base at V and 3 bases at J, with 9 bases between the two ends. This clonotype was observed a handful of times. Its antigen is unidentified.

The clonotype was recovered from a woman in her 50s with alopecia areata. Some clones in this sample may be carry-over from other donors' samples. The chain employs TRBV18 and TRBJ2-5, with a weak D call TRBD2 (6 bases). The specimen was whole blood, collected in connection with sensitization to the hapten diphenylcyclopropenone (DPC). The CDR3 bases are TGTGCCAGCTCACCACGCGGGGAGGAAGAGACCCAGTACTTC. Encoded protein: CASSPRGEEETQYF.